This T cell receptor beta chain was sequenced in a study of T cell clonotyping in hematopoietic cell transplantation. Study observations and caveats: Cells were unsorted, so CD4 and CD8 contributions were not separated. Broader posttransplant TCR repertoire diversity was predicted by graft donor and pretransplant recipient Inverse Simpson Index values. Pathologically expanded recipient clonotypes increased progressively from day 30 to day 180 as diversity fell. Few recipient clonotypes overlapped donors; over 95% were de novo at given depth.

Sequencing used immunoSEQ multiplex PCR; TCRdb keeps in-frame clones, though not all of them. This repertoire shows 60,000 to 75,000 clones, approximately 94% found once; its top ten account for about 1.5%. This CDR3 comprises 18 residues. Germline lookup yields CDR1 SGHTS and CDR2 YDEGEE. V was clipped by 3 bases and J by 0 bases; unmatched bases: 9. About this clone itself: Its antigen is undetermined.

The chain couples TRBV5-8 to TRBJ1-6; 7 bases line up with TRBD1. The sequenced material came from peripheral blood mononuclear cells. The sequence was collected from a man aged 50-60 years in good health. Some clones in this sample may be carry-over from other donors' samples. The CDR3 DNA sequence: TGTGCCAGCAGCTATGGGACAGCCAAAATCTCCTATAATTCACCCCTCCACTTT. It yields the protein CASSYGTAKISYNSPLHF.